The sequence of this T cell receptor beta chain was determined in a study of blood T cell repertoires in COVID-19 (dated by TCRdb to about 2020). Regarding the study in general: The collaborator samples originated in the United States, Italy and Spain and spanned the acute and convalescent phases of COVID-19. Where HLA class I and class II types were available, the types were taken from metadata supplied by the sample provider, not from assay-based typing. The repertoires were released in a freely available public database intended as a resource for research on the immune response to SARS-CoV-2. Sample metadata almost always included a de-identified subject ID, COVID-19 status, age in years and sex. The prospective study material was composed of cDNA or gDNA derived from T cells, B-cell-depleted T cells, or PBMCs. The dataset comprised deeply sampled blood TCRbeta repertoires from subjects exposed to, actively infected with, or recovered from COVID-19. Samples were obtained from the ongoing ImmuneRACE study (first 160 participants) and from over 1,000 subjects provided by 6 global collaborators. General findings and caveats noted by the study authors: The amount of clinical and demographic metadata varied by source and participant and was provided uncurated.

In this sample, this clone turned up once. No antigen is known for it. Base qualities are not recorded, but no much larger clone differs from it by a single base. The collaborating institutions used their own protocols to collect whole blood in K2EDTA tubes. For TCRbeta analysis, collaborators shipped samples in one of three forms: frozen whole blood, isolated PBMCs, or DNA extracted from either of those sample types. TCRbeta CDR3 regions were amplified from genomic DNA by means of the immunoSEQ Assay, a bias-controlled multiplex PCR. On the study's bioinformatics: The number of nucleated cells in each sample was estimated from the amplification of reference gene primers within the assay. To quantify the absolute abundance of each unique TCRbeta CDR3 rearrangement, sequence reads were collapsed and filtered. Productive Simpson clonality was computed per sample as the square root of Simpson's diversity index over productive rearrangements. As stored in TCRdb, this immuneACCESS dataset retains in-frame rearrangements with V and J assigned. A fraction of the clones does not appear; measured against another copy, unresolved V genes explain less than half of the discrepancy, and the remainder lacks a known reason. V and J calls and clone size are copied from that table; D and trimming were computed from the DNA. The sample table contains roughly 54,000 clones; only one count was recorded for roughly 83% of them. The biggest ten clones account for 2% to 2.5% of the sample.

Sample: peripheral blood. This sequence was found in a woman aged 55-69 years with acute or convalescent COVID-19.

The DNA reads TGTGCCACCAGCAGAGATCCCTTATTCCTAGCCCCGAACACTGAAGCTTTCTTT. This translates into CATSRDPLFLAPNTEAFF. The chain was built from TRBV15 and TRBJ1-1; the D gene assignment is ambiguous. The CDR3, cysteine through phenylalanine, is 18 amino acids long. Only CDR3 DNA remains: 54 bases, in frame from the first base. V is reduced by 0 bases and J by 1 base, leaving a spacing of 18 bases between them. Taken from the germline V gene (reference sequence), the CDR1 and CDR2 loops are LNHNV and YYDKDF.